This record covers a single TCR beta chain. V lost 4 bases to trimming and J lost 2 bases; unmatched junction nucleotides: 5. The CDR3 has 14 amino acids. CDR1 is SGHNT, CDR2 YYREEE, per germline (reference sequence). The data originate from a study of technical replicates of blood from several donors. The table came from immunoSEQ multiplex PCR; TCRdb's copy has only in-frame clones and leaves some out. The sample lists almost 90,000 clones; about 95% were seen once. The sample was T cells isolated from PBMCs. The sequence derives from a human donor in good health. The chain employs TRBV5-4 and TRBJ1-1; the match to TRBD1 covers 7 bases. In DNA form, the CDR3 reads TGTGCCAGCAGCCGAGACAGGGAAAACACTGAAGCTTTCTTT. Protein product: CASSRDRENTEAFF.